This note documents a single TCR beta chain sequence. Under the authors' procedure: Amplification of reference gene primers was used by the study to estimate nucleated cell counts. The data were produced by immunoSEQ multiplex PCR, yet TCRdb's version contains in-frame clones alone and is incomplete. V, J and clone size were drawn from that table, and D and trimming were deduced from the DNA. The table lists under 150,000 clones, under 90% of them singletons. This record belongs to a study of blood T cell repertoires in COVID-19. Overall study: Italy, Spain and the United States were the sources of the convalescent and acute COVID-19 samples. T cells, B-cell-depleted T cells, or PBMCs provided the cDNA or gDNA that served as material.

The ends lost 5 bases at V and 10 bases at J; junction bases unmatched: 9. The V gene's germline CDR1 is SNHLY and CDR2 FYNNEI. The CDR3 contains 15 residues. The rearrangement joins TRBV2 to TRBJ1-6, with 9 bases identical to TRBD1. Material: peripheral blood. This receptor was obtained from a woman older than 75 in a cohort sampled during active or convalescent COVID-19. The CDR3 coding sequence is TGTGCCAGCAGTTCAATACAGGGGGCTCGGTCACCCCTCCACTTT. It specifies CASSSIQGARSPLHF.